These T cell receptor beta chains were read from a single sample in a study of T cells in tuberculosis. TCRdb's copy holds only in-frame clones and misses some; the assay was immunoSEQ multiplex PCR. The sample consists of some 41,000 clones, 90% to 95% of them appearing once. Material: PBMCs. These receptors all stem from a donor aged 10 to 29 with latent tuberculosis or without tuberculosis infection. Some clones in this sample may be carry-over from other donors' samples. Each CDR3 is given with its conserved first and last residue. The D gene is left open where the match is weak. Clone sizes are given selectively: once, few, many, or a class where the clone is expanded.

v_gene,d_gene,j_gene,abundance,CDR3aa,CDR3nt
TRBV28,TRBD1,TRBJ2-2,NA,CASLSGQGAKANTGELFF,TGTGCCAGTCTCTCGGGACAGGGGGCCAAAGCGAACACCGGGGAGCTGTTTTTT
TRBV28,NA,TRBJ2-1,few,CASRPDGELTYNEQFF,TGTGCCAGCAGGCCTGATGGGGAGTTGACCTACAATGAGCAGTTCTTC
TRBV4-3,NA,TRBJ2-1,NA,CASSQERTQYNEQFF,TGCGCCAGCAGCCAAGAAAGGACACAATACAATGAGCAGTTCTTC
TRBV6-1,TRBD2,TRBJ2-1,NA,CASSGLAGYRSEQFF,TGTGCCAGCAGTGGACTAGCGGGATATAGGAGTGAGCAGTTCTTC
TRBV15,NA,TRBJ2-5,NA,CATSRGPGETQYF,TGTGCCACCAGCAGAGGCCCCGGAGAGACCCAGTACTTC
TRBV27,TRBD2,TRBJ2-2,NA,CASSTKGLISGELFF,TGTGCCAGCAGTACGAAGGGACTAATCTCCGGGGAGCTGTTTTTT
TRBV28,NA,TRBJ2-1,NA,CASSSLRVGRVGPGNEQFF,TGTGCCAGCAGTTCCCTGAGAGTCGGTAGAGTCGGTCCCGGCAATGAGCAGTTCTTC
TRBV27,NA,TRBJ1-5,once,CASSLSGASAQHF,TGTGCCAGCAGTTTATCAGGGGCGTCAGCCCAGCATTTT
TRBV12-5,NA,TRBJ2-5,NA,CASGLVEETQYF,TGTGCTAGTGGTTTGGTGGAGGAGACCCAGTACTTC
TRBV2,TRBD2,TRBJ2-3,NA,CASSVGIAGGTDTQYF,TGTGCCAGCAGTGTCGGGATAGCGGGAGGCACAGATACGCAGTATTTT
TRBV5-1,TRBD1,TRBJ1-1,NA,CASSSWTGMNTEAFF,TGCGCCAGCAGCTCGTGGACAGGGATGAACACTGAAGCTTTCTTT
TRBV19,TRBD2,TRBJ2-1,few,CASSHGTSAVDPFF,TGTGCCAGTAGTCACGGGACTAGCGCCGTAGATCCGTTCTTC
TRBV28,TRBD1,TRBJ1-5,NA,CASYKDRGANQPQHF,TGTGCCAGCTATAAAGACAGGGGAGCAAATCAGCCCCAGCATTTT
TRBV15,NA,TRBJ2-1,NA,CATSRDREGEQFF,TGTGCCACCAGCAGGGACAGGGAGGGTGAGCAGTTCTTC
TRBV5-1,TRBD1,TRBJ1-5,NA,CASSYNPGQGNQPQHF,TGCGCCAGCAGCTATAATCCGGGACAGGGAAATCAGCCCCAGCATTTT
TRBV4-1,TRBD2,TRBJ2-1,NA,CASSQEVNGASGQDNEQFF,TGCGCCAGCAGCCAAGAAGTGAACGGGGCTAGCGGACAAGACAATGAGCAGTTCTTC
TRBV7-3,TRBD2,TRBJ2-1,NA,CASSLWGEGPNEQFF,TGTGCCAGCAGCTTATGGGGGGAGGGCCCCAATGAGCAGTTCTTC
TRBV28,NA,TRBJ2-2,NA,CASLASNSPGELFF,TGTGCCAGCTTAGCCTCAAACTCCCCCGGGGAGCTGTTTTTT
TRBV30,NA,TRBJ1-3,NA,CAWSVRLGANIYF,TGTGCCTGGAGTGTACGGTTAGGGGCCAACATATATTTT
TRBV5-6,NA,TRBJ2-7,NA,CASSQILIRDTHHEQYF,TGTGCCAGCAGCCAAATACTTATCCGGGACACCCACCACGAGCAGTACTTC
TRBV10-3,TRBD1,TRBJ2-7,NA,CANPCDRGCRGTYEQYF,TGTGCCAACCCATGCGACAGGGGATGTAGGGGGACCTACGAGCAGTACTTC
TRBV28,NA,TRBJ1-2,NA,CASSSGGSYGYTF,TGTGCCAGCAGTTCCGGGGGGAGCTATGGCTACACCTTC